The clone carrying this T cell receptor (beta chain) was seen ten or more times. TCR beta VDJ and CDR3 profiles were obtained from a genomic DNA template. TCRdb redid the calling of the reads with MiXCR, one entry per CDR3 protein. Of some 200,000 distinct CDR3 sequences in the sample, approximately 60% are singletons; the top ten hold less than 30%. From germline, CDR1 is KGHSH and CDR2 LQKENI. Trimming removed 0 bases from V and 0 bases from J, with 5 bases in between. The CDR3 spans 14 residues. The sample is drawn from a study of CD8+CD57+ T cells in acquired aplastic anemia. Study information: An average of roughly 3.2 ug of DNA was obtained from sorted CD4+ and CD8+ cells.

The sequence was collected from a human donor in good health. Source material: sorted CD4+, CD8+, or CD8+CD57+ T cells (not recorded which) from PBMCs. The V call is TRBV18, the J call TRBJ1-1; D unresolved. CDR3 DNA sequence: TGTGCCAGCTCACCACCGTCGGTGAACACTGAAGCTTTCTTT. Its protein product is CASSPPSVNTEAFF.